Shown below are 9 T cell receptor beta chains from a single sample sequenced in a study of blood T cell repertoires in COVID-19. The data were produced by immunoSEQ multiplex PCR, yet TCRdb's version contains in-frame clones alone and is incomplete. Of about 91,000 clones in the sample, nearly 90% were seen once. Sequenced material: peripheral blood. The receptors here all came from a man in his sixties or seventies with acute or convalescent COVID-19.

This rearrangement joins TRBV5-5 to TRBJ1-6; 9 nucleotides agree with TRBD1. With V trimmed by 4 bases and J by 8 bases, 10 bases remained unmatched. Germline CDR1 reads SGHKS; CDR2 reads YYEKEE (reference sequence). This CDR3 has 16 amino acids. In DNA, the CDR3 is TGTGCCAGCAGCCCGCTACTACAGGGGGCGGATTCACCCCTCCACTTT. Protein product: CASSPLLQGADSPLHF.

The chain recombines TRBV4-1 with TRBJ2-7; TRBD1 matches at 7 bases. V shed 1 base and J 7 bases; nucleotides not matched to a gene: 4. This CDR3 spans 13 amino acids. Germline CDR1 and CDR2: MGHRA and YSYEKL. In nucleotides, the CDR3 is TGCGCCAGCAGCCAAGTGGGGACAGCTGAGCAGTACGTC. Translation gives CASSQVGTAEQYV.

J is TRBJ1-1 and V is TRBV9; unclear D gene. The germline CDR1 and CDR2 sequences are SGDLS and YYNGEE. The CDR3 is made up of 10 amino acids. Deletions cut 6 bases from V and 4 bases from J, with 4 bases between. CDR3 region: CASNFTEAFF. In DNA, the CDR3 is TGTGCCAGCAACTTCACTGAAGCTTTCTTT.

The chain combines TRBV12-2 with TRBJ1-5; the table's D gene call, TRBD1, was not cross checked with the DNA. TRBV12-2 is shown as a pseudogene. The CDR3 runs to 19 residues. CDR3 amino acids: CASRLPGQAKSHSNQPQHF. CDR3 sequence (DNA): TGTGCAAGTCGCTTACCCGGACAGGCAAAGTCACATAGCAATCAGCCCCAGCATTTT.

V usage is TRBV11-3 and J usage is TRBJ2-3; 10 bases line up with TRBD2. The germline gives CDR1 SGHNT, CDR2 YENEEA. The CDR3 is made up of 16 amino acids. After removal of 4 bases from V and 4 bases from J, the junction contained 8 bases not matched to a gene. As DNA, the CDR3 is TGTGCCAGCAGCTACTCTAGCGGGGGCGGTGCAGATACGCAGTATTTT. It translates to CASSYSSGGGADTQYF.

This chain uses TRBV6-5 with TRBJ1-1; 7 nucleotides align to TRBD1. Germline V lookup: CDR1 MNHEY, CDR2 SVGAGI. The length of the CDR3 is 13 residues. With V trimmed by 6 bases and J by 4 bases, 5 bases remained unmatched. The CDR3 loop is CASRIDRATEAFF. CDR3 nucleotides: TGTGCCAGCAGAATAGACAGGGCCACTGAAGCTTTCTTT.

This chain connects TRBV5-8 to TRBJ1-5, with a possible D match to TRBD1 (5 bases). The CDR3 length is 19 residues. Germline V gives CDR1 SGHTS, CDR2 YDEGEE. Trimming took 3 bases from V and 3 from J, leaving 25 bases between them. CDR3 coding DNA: TGTGCCAGCAGCTCGTCCGTTGTCAGGGTTAGCATGAACAATCAGCCCCAGCATTTT. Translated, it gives CASSSSVVRVSMNNQPQHF. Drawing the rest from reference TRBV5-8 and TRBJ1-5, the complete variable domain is EAGVTQSPTHLIKTRGQQATLRCSPISGHTSVYWYQQALGLGLQFLLWYDEGEERNRGNFPPRFSGRQFPNYSSELNVNALELEDSALYLCASSSSVVRVSMNNQPQHFGDGTRLSIL.

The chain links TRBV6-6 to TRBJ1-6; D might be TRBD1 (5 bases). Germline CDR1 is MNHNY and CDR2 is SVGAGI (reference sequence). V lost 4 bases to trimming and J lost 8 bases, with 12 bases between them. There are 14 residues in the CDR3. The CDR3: CASSLDISDSPLHF. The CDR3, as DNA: TGTGCCAGCAGTTTGGACATCAGTGATTCACCCCTCCACTTT.

Here the CDR3 DNA reads TGTGCCAGCAGCCGGGACTTCCTCACAGATACGCAGTATTTT. Translation gives CASSRDFLTDTQYF. The rearrangement uses TRBV2 and TRBJ2-3; maybe TRBD2 (6 bases). The CDR3 consists of 14 residues. V lost 6 bases and J lost 2, with 12 bases in between. Per germline, CDR1 SNHLY and CDR2 FYNNEI.